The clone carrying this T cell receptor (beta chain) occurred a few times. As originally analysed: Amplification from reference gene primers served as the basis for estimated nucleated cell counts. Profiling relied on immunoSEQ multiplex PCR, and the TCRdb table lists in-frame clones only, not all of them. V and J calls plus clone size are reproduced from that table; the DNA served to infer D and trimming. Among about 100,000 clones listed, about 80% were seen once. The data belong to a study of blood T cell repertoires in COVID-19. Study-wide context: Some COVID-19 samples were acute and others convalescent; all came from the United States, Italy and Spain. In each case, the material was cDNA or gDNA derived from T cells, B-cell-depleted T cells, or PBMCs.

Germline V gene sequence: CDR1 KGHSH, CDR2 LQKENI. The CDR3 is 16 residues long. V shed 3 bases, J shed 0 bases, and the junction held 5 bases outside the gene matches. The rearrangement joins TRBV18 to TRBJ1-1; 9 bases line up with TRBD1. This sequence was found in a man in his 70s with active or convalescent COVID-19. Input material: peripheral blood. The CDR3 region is CASSPGTGIMNTEAFF. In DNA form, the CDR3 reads TGTGCCAGCTCACCTGGGACAGGGATCATGAACACTGAAGCTTTCTTT.